The text below deals with one T cell receptor beta chain. What it binds is unknown. This record comes from a study of graft-versus-host responses after intestinal transplantation. For the study at large: Recipients got multivisceral, liver-intestinal, or isolated intestinal transplants.

Study-wide points: GvH clones surfaced in recipient marrow, some emerging earlier in ileum or blood. When patients had graft-donor T cell macrochimerism, their allografts held high graft-versus-host to host-versus-graft clonal ratios.

The protocol was immunoSEQ multiplex PCR, while the TCRdb copy is restricted to in-frame clones and leaves out a portion. In the table there are about 78,000 clones, 90% of which are singletons. Germline V gives CDR1 MNHEY, CDR2 SVGAGI. CDR3 length equals 14 residues. V shed 2 bases and J 10 bases; nucleotides not matched to a gene: 9. The source of this sequence is a human donor who was the organ donor for an intestinal transplant. The material sequenced was unstimulated CD8+ T cells sorted from spleen or lymph node cells, taken before transplant. The chain has TRBV6-5 and TRBJ1-2; the match to TRBD1 covers 8 bases. The CDR3 DNA reads TGTGCCAGCAGTTACCCCCGGGACAGGACTGTCTACACCTTC. Amino acids: CASSYPRDRTVYTF.